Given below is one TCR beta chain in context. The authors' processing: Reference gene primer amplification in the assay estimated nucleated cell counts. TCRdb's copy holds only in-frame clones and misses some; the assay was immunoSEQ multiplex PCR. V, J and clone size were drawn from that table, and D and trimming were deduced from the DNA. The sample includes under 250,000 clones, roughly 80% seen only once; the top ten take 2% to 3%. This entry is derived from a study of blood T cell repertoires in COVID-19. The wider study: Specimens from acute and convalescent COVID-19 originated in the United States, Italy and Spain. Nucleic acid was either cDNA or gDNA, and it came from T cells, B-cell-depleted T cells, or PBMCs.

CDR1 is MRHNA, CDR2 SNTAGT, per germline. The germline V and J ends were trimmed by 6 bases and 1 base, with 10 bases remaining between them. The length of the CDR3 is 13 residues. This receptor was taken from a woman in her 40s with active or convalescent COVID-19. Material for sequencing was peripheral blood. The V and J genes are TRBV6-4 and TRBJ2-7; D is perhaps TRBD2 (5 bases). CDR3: CASSARESYEQYF. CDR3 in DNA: TGTGCCAGCAGCGCCCGGGAATCCTACGAGCAGTACTTC.